Listed here are 31 T cell receptor beta chains from one sample, sequenced in a study of Graves' ophthalmopathy and Graves' hyperthyroidism. Amplification of the TCR beta CDR3 regions used RNA transcripts (as template). The authors performed first-round RT-PCR with HTBI primers and then a second-round multiplex PCR. Via MiXCR, TCRdb re-called the multiplex PCR reads, giving one row per CDR3 protein. The data show about 400,000 distinct CDR3 sequences, 20% to 25% seen once. The sequenced material came from peripheral blood. The receptors shown here come from a woman in her late teens or twenties with stable Graves' hyperthyroidism.

This clonotype has a handful of counts. Just one base apart from a much larger clone, this may be a read error. The chain has TRBV6-1 and TRBJ1-1; a weak D match, TRBD1 (5 bases). CDR1 and CDR2 (germline): MNHNS, SASEGT. The CDR3 is made up of 16 amino acids. CDR3 DNA sequence: TGTGCCAGCAGTGAAAGGCTTGGGGGGGTGAACACTGAAGCTTGCTTT. This gives the protein CASSERLGGVNTEACF.

The chain carries TRBV6-4 and TRBJ1-5; 7 nucleotides line up with TRBD1. There are 15 residues in the CDR3. Germline V gene data show CDR1 as MRHNA and CDR2 as SNTAGT. The ends lost 3 bases at V and 4 bases at J; junction bases unmatched: 6. The CDR3 bases are TGTGCCAGCAGTGAGGGACAGCTTGGTAATCAGCCCCAGCATTTT. This gives the protein CASSEGQLGNQPQHF.

This clonotype was detected ten times or more. V gene TRBV6-1 combines with J gene TRBJ1-5; 7 positions match TRBD1. The CDR3 contains 14 residues. V was pared by 1 base and J by 6 bases, with 3 bases of the junction left unmatched. Germline CDR1 reads MNHNS; CDR2 reads SASEGT. The CDR3: CASSEDRGSQPQHF. CDR3 bases: TGTGCCAGCAGTGAAGACAGGGGCAGTCAGCCCCAGCATTTT.

This clonotype was detected ten times or more. The chain recombines TRBV3-1 with TRBJ2-7; D gene uncertain. Germline V gives CDR1 LGHDT, CDR2 YNNKEL (reference sequence). The length of the CDR3 is 12 residues. Trimming removed 5 bases from V and 7 bases from J, with 12 bases in between. The CDR3 nucleotides read TGTGCCAGCAGCTTGACTCAATTTGAGCAGTACTTC. This codes for CASSLTQFEQYF.

The rearrangement links TRBV2 to TRBJ2-7; 10 nucleotides align to TRBD2. Germline values: CDR1 SNHLY, CDR2 FYNNEI. The CDR3 covers 15 residues. J gave up 4 bases and V 6 bases, and 9 bases lay outside the gene matches. CDR3 amino acids: CASSDRAGGGYEQYF. In nucleotides, the CDR3 is TGTGCCAGCAGCGATAGAGCGGGAGGGGGGTACGAGCAGTACTTC.

This clonotype was counted many times. The chain recombines TRBV20-1 with TRBJ2-5; the D is unclear. The CDR3 runs to 15 residues. The V end lost 0 bases, the J end lost 5 bases, and 16 bases lay between the germline ends. Per germline, CDR1 DFQATT and CDR2 SNEGSKA (reference sequence). CDR3 sequence reads: CSAREARLTGETQYF. For the CDR3, the DNA is TGCAGTGCTAGAGAGGCTCGACTTACCGGGGAGACCCAGTACTTC.

This clonotype was seen ten or more times. The chain links TRBV6-4 to TRBJ1-1; no definite D call. The CDR3 has 13 residues. Per the germline V gene, CDR1 is MRHNA and CDR2 is SNTAGT. Trimming took 0 bases from V and 1 from J, leaving 3 bases between them. The CDR3 DNA reads as TGTGCCAGCAGTGACTCTCCGAACACTGAAGCTTTCTTT. Translating gives CASSDSPNTEAFF.

This clonotype was detected ten times or more. The chain employs TRBV7-6 and TRBJ2-2; 8 bases line up with TRBD2. V lost 2 bases and J lost 8; bases outside the gene matches: 7. Germline values: CDR1 SGHVS, CDR2 FNYEAQ. This CDR3 has 15 residues. CDR3 loop: CASSLSAGEGGELFF. In DNA form, the CDR3 reads TGTGCCAGCAGCTTATCAGCGGGAGAAGGGGGGGAGCTGTTTTTT.

This clonotype was observed at least ten times. The chain couples TRBV7-2 to TRBJ1-5; 7 bases agree with TRBD1. The CDR3 is 15 residues long. The V and J ends lost 7 bases and 6 bases, in that order; junction bases with no gene match: 12. The germline V gene has CDR1 SGHTA and CDR2 FQGNSA. CDR3 bases: TGTGCCAGCACCCTAAGGGGACAGCGCGGTCAGCCCCAGCATTTT. Residues: CASTLRGQRGQPQHF.

Many counts were recorded for this clonotype. V usage is TRBV25-1 and J usage is TRBJ1-2; D might be TRBD1 (6 bases). The CDR3 contains 15 residues. CDR1 is MGHDK and CDR2 is SYGVNS in the germline V gene. V was trimmed by 6 bases and J by 4 bases, leaving 18 bases between them. CDR3 coding DNA: TGTGCCAGCAGGGACGCACAGGGAGAGGGCTATGGCTACACCTTC. Amino acids: CASRDAQGEGYGYTF.

Many counts were recorded for this clonotype. The V call is TRBV5-1, the J call TRBJ2-7; 8 bases fit TRBD1. The germline CDR1 and CDR2 sequences are SGHRS and YFSETQ. The ends lost 7 bases at V and 4 bases at J; junction bases unmatched: 10. The CDR3 runs to 14 residues. Written as DNA, the CDR3 is TGCGCCAGCTCCTCAGGACAGGGTGGATACGAGCAGTACTTC. It encodes CASSSGQGGYEQYF.

V usage is TRBV12-3 or TRBV12-4 and J usage is TRBJ2-7, with TRBD2 matching over 8 bases. The CDR3 consists of 16 residues. V lost 7 bases and J lost 0; bases outside the gene matches: 11. This CDR3 reads CASTYSGVSGSYEQYF. The DNA for the CDR3 is TGTGCCAGCACCTATAGCGGGGTGTCGGGCTCCTACGAGCAGTACTTC.

This clonotype was observed a few times. This chain connects TRBV3-1 to TRBJ2-7, with D perhaps TRBD1 or TRBD2 (5 bases each). The germline V gene encodes CDR1 LGHDT and CDR2 YNNKEL (reference sequence). V lost 0 bases to trimming and J lost 0 bases, with 9 bases between them. The CDR3 is 15 amino acids. The CDR3 DNA reads TGTGCCAGCAGCCAAGAACCGGGGCCCTCCTACGAGCAGTACTTC. Translating gives CASSQEPGPSYEQYF.

The chain is built from TRBV6-2 or TRBV6-3 and TRBJ2-2; 9 nucleotides align to TRBD1. The V gene end was trimmed by 4 bases and the J gene end by 3 bases; junction bases not matched to a gene: 6. CDR1 is MNHEY and CDR2 is SVGEGT in the germline V gene. The CDR3 loop spans 16 amino acids. CDR3 sequence: CASSSPGQGDTGELFF. CDR3 nucleotide sequence: TGTGCCAGCAGTTCGCCGGGACAGGGAGACACCGGGGAGCTGTTTTTT.

The rearrangement joins TRBV10-3 to TRBJ2-5; 10 bases map to TRBD2. The germline V gene encodes CDR1 ENHRY and CDR2 SYGVKD. Losses at the gene ends were 6 bases for V and 2 bases for J; bases not matched to a gene: 6. There are 15 residues in the CDR3. The CDR3 region is CAIRTGLAVQETQYF. Written as DNA, the CDR3 is TGTGCCATCAGGACCGGACTAGCGGTACAAGAGACCCAGTACTTC.

The genes are TRBV28 and TRBJ2-5, with a possible D match to TRBD1 (5 bases). The germline V gene encodes CDR1 MDHEN and CDR2 SYDVKM. V lost 4 bases, J lost 5 bases, and 11 bases lay in between. The CDR3 has 13 amino acids. The CDR3 nucleotides are TGTGCCAGCAGTTCCCAGGGTATGGAGACCCAGTACTTC. Its protein is CASSSQGMETQYF.

The sample holds many counts of this clonotype. This sequence joins TRBV7-2 and TRBJ2-7; 8 bases are a match to TRBD1. The ends lost 1 base at V and 5 bases at J; junction bases unmatched: 7. The CDR3 runs to 15 residues. CDR1 and CDR2 (germline): SGHTA, FQGNSA. The DNA of the CDR3 is TGTGCCAGCAGCTTAGGGGGGACAGGAAACGACGAGCAGTACTTC. Residues: CASSLGGTGNDEQYF.

This clonotype turned up a few times. The chain is built from TRBV4-1 and TRBJ2-2; 7 bases agree with TRBD1. V lost 1 base to trimming and J lost 3 bases; unmatched junction nucleotides: 11. The CDR3 length is 18 residues. Germline V gene data show CDR1 as MGHRA and CDR2 as YSYEKL. CDR3 amino acids: CASSQVPMTGRHTGELFF. CDR3 bases: TGCGCCAGCAGCCAAGTCCCAATGACAGGGAGACACACCGGGGAGCTGTTTTTT.

This clonotype occurred many times. The chain combines TRBV10-2 with TRBJ2-2; D unclear. Germline CDR1 WSHSY, CDR2 SAAADI. The CDR3 runs 13 residues. V gave up 10 bases and J gave up 7 bases, with 16 bases separating them. The CDR3 sequence: CAITPQPSGELFF. The CDR3 DNA is TGCGCCATCACACCCCAGCCTAGCGGGGAGCTGTTTTTT.

V is TRBV20-1 and J is TRBJ1-2; TRBD1 might be the D (5 bases). Germline V CDR1 and CDR2: DFQATT, SNEGSKA (reference sequence). The CDR3 is made up of 10 amino acids. The germline V and J ends were trimmed by 8 bases and 4 bases, with 8 bases remaining between them. The CDR3: CSIQAYGYTF. DNA of the CDR3: TGCAGTATACAGGCCTATGGCTACACCTTC.

This clonotype turned up a few times. V gene TRBV7-2 combines with J gene TRBJ1-2, with 8 nucleotides matching TRBD1. J was trimmed by 4 bases and V by 7 bases; bases with no gene match: 11. The CDR3 spans 15 residues. CDR1 and CDR2 (germline): SGHTA, FQGNSA. Written as DNA, the CDR3 is TGTGCCAGCATCCCCTGGACAGGGTCCCCCTATGGCTACACCTTC. Translation gives CASIPWTGSPYGYTF.

This clonotype was detected many times. The V call is TRBV11-2, the J call TRBJ2-5; D unclear. The CDR3 spans 15 residues. V lost 1 base to trimming and J lost 1 base, with 10 bases between them. The germline V gene has CDR1 SGHAT and CDR2 FQNNGV. The CDR3 DNA reads TGTGCCAGCAGCTTAGTCGTCAGCTCCCAAGAGACCCAGTACTTC. This sequence encodes CASSLVVSSQETQYF.

This clonotype was recorded many times. The chain employs TRBV27 and TRBJ1-1; weak D call: TRBD1 (6 bases). V gave up 0 bases and J gave up 0 bases, with 8 bases separating them. The CDR3 covers 15 residues. Germline-derived CDR1 and CDR2 are MNHEY and SMNVEV (reference sequence). CDR3 sequence (DNA): TGTGCCAGCAGTTTATCCGGGGGCGTGAACACTGAAGCTTTCTTT. Translating gives CASSLSGGVNTEAFF.

This clonotype was found many times. CDR3 protein: CASSLMDREAFF. The DNA of the CDR3 is TGTGCCAGCAGCCTCATGGACAGGGAAGCTTTCTTT. The gene calls are TRBV5-6 and TRBJ1-1, with TRBD1 matching 7 bases. Germline-derived CDR1 and CDR2 are SGHDT and YYEEEE. V shed 4 bases, J shed 8 bases, and the junction held 5 bases outside the gene matches. This CDR3 region has 12 residues. Supplemented by reference TRBV5-6 and TRBJ1-1, the full variable domain reads DAGVTQSPTHLIKTRGQQVTLRCSPKSGHDTVSWYQQALGQGPQFIFQYYEEEERQRGNFPDRFSGHQFPNYSSELNVNALLLGDSALYLCASSLMDREAFFGQGTRLTVV.

This clonotype occurred many times. This chain uses TRBV30 with TRBJ2-2; D is uncertain. Trimming shortened V by 4 bases and J by 3 bases, and 9 bases separated the two germline ends. The CDR3 is made up of 13 amino acids. Germline assignment: CDR1 GTSNPN and CDR2 SVGIG (reference sequence). DNA of the CDR3: TGTGCCTGGACCGTGGGGTACACCGGGGAGCTGTTTTTT. Protein sequence: CAWTVGYTGELFF.

The genes are TRBV11-2 and TRBJ2-5, with a weak D call TRBD1 (6 bases). Germline values: CDR1 SGHAT, CDR2 FQNNGV. CDR3 size: 17 residues. The V end lost 1 base, the J end lost 1 base, and 16 bases lay between the germline ends. CDR3 bases: TGTGCCAGCAGCTTAGGGGCAACAGGGTCGCCCCAAGAGACCCAGTACTTC. Its translation: CASSLGATGSPQETQYF.

This clonotype occurred many times. This sequence joins TRBV5-1 and TRBJ2-7; TRBD2 aligns across 9 bases. With 6 bases clipped from V and 4 bases from J, the junction kept 8 bases outside the gene matches. The germline V gene encodes CDR1 SGHRS and CDR2 YFSETQ. The CDR3 runs 14 residues. CDR3 region: CASKPASGTYEQYF. For the CDR3, the DNA is TGCGCCAGCAAGCCGGCTAGCGGGACTTACGAGCAGTACTTC.

This clonotype came up many times. The chain couples TRBV11-2 to TRBJ2-2, with D possibly being TRBD2 (6 bases). This CDR3 is built from 14 residues. CDR1 and CDR2 (germline): SGHAT, FQNNGV. With 0 bases removed from V and 5 bases from J, the gap between germline ends came to 7 bases. CDR3 region: CASSLDSGTGELFF. The CDR3, as DNA: TGTGCCAGCAGCTTAGACAGCGGGACCGGGGAGCTGTTTTTT.

This clonotype was seen ten or more times. This chain joins TRBV2 and TRBJ2-3; 10 nucleotides agree with TRBD2. J was trimmed by 1 base and V by 1 base; bases with no gene match: 8. The length of the CDR3 is 18 residues. Looked up from germline, CDR1 is SNHLY and CDR2 is FYNNEI. The CDR3 coding sequence is TGTGCCAGCAGTGAAGGGCCTAGCGGGAGTTGGGGCACAGATACGCAGTATTTT. The encoded protein is CASSEGPSGSWGTDTQYF.

This clonotype was counted ten times or more. The chain joins TRBV24-1 to TRBJ2-2; TRBD2 might be the D (6 bases). V lost 4 bases and J lost 7, with 15 bases in between. Germline CDR1 reads KGHDR; CDR2 reads SFDVKD. The CDR3 is made up of 15 amino acids. The CDR3 DNA sequence: TGTGCCACCAGTGACCTCGATGGGGGGAGCGGGGAGCTGTTTTTT. This sequence encodes CATSDLDGGSGELFF.

Note on this clonotype: This could be a read error, since a much larger clone is one nucleotide away. The rearrangement joins TRBV20-1 to TRBJ2-7; D possibly matches TRBD1 or TRBD2 (5 bases each). This CDR3 has 14 amino acids. CDR1 DFQATT and CDR2 SNEGSKA come from the germline V gene (reference sequence). The DNA for the CDR3 is TGCAGTGCTAGTTACTCGGGGACCCTTATGAAGCAGTGCTTC. Its protein product is CSASYSGTLMKQCF.